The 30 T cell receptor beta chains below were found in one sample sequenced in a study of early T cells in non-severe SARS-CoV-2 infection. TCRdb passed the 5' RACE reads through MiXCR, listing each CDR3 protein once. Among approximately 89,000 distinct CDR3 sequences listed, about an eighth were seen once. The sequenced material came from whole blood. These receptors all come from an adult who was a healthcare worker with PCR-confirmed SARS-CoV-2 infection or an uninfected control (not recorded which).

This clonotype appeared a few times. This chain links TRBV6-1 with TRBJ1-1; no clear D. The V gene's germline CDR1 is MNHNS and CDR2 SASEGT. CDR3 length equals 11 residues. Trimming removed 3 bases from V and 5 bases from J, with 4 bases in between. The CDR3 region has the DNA TGTGCCAGCAGTGAGGGGACTGAAGCTTTCTTT. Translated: CASSEGTEAFF.

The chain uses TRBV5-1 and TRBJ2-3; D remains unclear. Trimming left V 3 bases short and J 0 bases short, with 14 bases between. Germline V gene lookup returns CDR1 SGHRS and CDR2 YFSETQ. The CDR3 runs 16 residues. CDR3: CASSSLTAASTDTQYF. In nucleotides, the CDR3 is TGCGCCAGCAGCTCCTTAACCGCGGCAAGCACAGATACGCAGTATTTT.

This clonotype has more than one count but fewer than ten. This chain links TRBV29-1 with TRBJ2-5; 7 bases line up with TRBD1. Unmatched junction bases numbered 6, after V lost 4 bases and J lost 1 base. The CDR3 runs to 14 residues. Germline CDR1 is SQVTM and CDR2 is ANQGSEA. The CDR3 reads CSVGGQAVQETQYF. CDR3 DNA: TGCAGCGTTGGAGGACAGGCCGTCCAAGAGACCCAGTACTTC.

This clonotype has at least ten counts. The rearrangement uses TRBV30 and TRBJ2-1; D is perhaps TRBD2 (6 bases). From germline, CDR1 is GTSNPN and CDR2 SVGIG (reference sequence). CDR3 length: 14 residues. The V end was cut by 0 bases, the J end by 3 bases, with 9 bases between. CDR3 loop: CAWSVGGIYNEQFF. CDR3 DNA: TGTGCCTGGAGTGTCGGCGGGATCTACAATGAGCAGTTCTTC. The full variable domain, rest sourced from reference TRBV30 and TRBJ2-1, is SQTIHQWPATLVQPVGSPLSLECTVEGTSNPNLYWYRQAAGRGLQLLFYSVGIGQISSEVPQNLSASRPQDRQFILSSKKLLLSDSGFYLCAWSVGGIYNEQFFGPGTRLTVL.

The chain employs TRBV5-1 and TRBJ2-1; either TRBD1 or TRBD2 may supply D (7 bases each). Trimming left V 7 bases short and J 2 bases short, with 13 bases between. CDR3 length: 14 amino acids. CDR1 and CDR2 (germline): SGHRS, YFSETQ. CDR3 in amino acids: CASAGRGPYNEQFF. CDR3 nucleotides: TGCGCCAGCGCTGGGAGGGGGCCCTACAATGAGCAGTTCTTC.

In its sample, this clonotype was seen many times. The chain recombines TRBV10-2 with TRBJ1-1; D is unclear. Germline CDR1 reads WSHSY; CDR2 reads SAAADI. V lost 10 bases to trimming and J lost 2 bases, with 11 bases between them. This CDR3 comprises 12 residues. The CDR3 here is CATGRGNTEAFF. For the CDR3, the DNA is TGCGCCACCGGTCGGGGAAACACTGAAGCTTTCTTT.

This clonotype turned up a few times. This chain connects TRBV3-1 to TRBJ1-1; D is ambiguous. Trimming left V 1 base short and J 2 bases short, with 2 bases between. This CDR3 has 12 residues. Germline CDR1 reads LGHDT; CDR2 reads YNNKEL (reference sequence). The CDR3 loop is CASSQVNTEAFF. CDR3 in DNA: TGTGCCAGCAGCCAAGTAAACACTGAAGCTTTCTTT.

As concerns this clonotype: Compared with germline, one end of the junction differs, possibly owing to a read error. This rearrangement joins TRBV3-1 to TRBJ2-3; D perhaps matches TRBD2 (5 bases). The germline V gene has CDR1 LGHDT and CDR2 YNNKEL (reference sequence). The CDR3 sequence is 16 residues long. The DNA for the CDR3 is TGTGCCAGCAGCCTCAGACTACGCGGAGGCACAGATAGGCAGTATTTT. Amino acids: CASSLRLRGGTDRQYF.

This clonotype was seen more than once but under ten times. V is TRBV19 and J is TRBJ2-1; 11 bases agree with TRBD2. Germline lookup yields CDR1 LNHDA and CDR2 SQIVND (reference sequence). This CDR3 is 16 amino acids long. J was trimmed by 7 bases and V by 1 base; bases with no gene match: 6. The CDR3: CASSIGGTSGENEQFF. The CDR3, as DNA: TGTGCCAGTAGTATAGGCGGGACTAGCGGAGAAAATGAGCAGTTCTTC.

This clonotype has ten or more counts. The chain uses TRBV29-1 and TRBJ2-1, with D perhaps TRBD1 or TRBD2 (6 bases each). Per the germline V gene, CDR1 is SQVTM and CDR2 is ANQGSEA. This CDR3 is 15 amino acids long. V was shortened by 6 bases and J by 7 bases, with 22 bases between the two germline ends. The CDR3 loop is CSVLGGFPGTNEQFF. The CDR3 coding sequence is TGCAGCGTGCTAGGGGGGTTCCCGGGCACTAATGAGCAGTTCTTC.

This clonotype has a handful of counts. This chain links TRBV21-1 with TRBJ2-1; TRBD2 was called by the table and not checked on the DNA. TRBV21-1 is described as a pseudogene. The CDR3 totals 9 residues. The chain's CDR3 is CARDNEQFF. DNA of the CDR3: TGTGCGAGGGACAATGAGCAGTTCTTC.

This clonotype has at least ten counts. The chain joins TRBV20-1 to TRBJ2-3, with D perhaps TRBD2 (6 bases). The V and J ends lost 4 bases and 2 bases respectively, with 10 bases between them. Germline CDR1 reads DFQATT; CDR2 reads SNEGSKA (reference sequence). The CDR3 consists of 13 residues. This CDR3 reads CSATRTNTDTQYF. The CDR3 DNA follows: TGCAGTGCTACCAGGACTAACACAGATACGCAGTATTTT.

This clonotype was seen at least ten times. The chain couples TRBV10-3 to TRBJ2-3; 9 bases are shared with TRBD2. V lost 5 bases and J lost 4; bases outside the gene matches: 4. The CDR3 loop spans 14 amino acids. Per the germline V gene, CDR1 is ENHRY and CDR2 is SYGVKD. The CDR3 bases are TGTGCCATCAGTCCCGGGACTAGCTCAGATACGCAGTATTTT. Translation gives CAISPGTSSDTQYF.

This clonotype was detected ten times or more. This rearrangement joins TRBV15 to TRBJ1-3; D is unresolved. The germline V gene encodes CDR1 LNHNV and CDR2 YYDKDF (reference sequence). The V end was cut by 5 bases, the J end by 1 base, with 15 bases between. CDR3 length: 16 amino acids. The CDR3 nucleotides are TGTGCCACCAGCCAGCTATCCACGGGGTCTGGAAACACCATATATTTT. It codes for CATSQLSTGSGNTIYF.

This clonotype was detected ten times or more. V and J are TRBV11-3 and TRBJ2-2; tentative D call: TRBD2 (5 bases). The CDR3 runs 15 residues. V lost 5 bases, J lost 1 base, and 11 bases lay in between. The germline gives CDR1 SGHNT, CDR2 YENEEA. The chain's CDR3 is CASSVISENTGELFF. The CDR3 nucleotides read TGTGCCAGCAGCGTAATTAGCGAGAACACCGGGGAGCTGTTTTTT.

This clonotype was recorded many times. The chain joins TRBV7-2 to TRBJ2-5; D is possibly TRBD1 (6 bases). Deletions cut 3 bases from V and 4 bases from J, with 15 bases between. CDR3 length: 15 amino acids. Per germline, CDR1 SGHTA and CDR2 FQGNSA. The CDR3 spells CASSFRQQGGETQYF. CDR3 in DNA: TGTGCCAGCAGCTTTCGGCAACAAGGGGGAGAGACCCAGTACTTC. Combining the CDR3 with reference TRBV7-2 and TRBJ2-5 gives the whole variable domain GAGVSQSPSNKVTEKGKDVELRCDPISGHTALYWYRQSLGQGLEFLIYFQGNSAPDKSGLPSDRFSAERTGGSVSTLTIQRTQQEDSAVYLCASSFRQQGGETQYFGPGTRLLVL.

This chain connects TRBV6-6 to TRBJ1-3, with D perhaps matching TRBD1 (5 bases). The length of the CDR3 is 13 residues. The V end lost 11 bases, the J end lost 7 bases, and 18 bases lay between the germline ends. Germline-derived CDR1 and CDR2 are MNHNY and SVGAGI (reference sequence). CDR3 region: CAVRLGDGNTIYF. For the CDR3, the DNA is TGTGCCGTCCGTTTAGGGGATGGGAACACCATATATTTT.

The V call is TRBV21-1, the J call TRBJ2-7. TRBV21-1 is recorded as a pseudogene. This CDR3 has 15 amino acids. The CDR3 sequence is CASSKVGSNPNEQYF. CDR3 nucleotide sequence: TGTGCCAGCAGCAAAGTGGGCAGCAACCCTAACGAGCAGTACTTC.

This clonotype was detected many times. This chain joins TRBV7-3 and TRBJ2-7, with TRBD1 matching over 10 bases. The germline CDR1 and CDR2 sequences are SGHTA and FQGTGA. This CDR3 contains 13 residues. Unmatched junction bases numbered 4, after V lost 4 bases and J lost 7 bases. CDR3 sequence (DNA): TGTGCCAGCAGCTCGGGACAGGGGAGAGAGCAGTACTTC. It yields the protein CASSSGQGREQYF.

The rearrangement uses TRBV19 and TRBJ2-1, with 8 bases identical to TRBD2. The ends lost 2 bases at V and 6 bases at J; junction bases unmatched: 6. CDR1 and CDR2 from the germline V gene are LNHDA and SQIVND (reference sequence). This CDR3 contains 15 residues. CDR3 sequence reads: CASSITSGGSNEQFF. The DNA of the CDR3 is TGTGCCAGTAGTATAACGAGCGGGGGAAGCAATGAGCAGTTCTTC.

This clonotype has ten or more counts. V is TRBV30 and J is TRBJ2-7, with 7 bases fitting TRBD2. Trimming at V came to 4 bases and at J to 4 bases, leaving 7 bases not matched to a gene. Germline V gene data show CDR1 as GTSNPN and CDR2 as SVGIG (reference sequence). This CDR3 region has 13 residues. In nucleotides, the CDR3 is TGTGCCTGGACCCAAATGGGAGGGTACGAGCAGTACTTC. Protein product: CAWTQMGGYEQYF.

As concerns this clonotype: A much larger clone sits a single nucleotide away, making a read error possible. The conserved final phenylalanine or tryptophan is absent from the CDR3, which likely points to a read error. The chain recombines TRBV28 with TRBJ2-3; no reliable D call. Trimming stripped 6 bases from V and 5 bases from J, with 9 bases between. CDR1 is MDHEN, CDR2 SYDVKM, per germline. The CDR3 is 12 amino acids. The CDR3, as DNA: TGTGCCAGCAGCTCCACTTTAGATACGCAGTATTCT. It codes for CASSSTLDTQYS.

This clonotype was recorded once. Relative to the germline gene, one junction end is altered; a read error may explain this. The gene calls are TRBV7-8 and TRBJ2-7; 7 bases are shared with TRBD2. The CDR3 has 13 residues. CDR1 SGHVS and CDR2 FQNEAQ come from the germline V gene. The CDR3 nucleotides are TGTACCAGCAGCTTCAGCGGGGCCTACGAGCAGTACTTC. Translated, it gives CTSSFSGAYEQYF.

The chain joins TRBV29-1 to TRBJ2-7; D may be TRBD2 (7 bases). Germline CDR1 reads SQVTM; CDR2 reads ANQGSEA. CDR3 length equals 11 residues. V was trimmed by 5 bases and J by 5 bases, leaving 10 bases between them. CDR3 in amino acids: CSVSGGHEQYF. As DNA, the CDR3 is TGCAGCGTTTCGGGGGGCCACGAGCAGTACTTC.

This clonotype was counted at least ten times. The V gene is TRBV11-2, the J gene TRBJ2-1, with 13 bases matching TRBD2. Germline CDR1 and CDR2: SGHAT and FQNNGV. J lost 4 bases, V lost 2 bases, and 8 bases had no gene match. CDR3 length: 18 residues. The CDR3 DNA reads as TGTGCCAGCAGCTTACGGAGGAAGACTAGCGGGGGGTACAATGAGCAGTTCTTC. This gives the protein CASSLRRKTSGGYNEQFF.

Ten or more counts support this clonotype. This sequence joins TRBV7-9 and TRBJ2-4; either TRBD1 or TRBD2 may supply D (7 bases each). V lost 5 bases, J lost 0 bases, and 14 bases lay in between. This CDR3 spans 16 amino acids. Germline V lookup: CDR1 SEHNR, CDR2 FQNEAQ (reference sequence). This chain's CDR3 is CASSTPGGAAKNIQYF. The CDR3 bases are TGTGCCAGCAGCACTCCAGGGGGGGCAGCCAAAAACATTCAGTACTTC.

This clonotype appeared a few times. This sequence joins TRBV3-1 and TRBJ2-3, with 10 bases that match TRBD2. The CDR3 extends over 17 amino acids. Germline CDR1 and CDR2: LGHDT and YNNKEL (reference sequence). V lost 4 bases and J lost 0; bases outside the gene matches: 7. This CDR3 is CASSPGTSVSSTDTQYF. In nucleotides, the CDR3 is TGTGCCAGCAGCCCCGGGACTAGCGTTTCTAGCACAGATACGCAGTATTTT.

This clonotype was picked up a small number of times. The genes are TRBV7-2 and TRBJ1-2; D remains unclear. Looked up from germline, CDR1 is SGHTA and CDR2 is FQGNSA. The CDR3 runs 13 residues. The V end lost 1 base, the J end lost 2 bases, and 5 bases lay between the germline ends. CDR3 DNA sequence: TGTGCCAGCAGCTTAGGAAACAACTATGGCTACACCTTC. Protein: CASSLGNNYGYTF.

CDR3 protein: CAWYSPGHLYGYTF. CDR3 bases: TGTGCCTGGTACAGCCCGGGACACCTCTATGGCTACACCTTC. This chain links TRBV30 with TRBJ1-2; D may be TRBD1 (6 bases). There are 14 residues in the CDR3. Trimming cost V 5 bases and J 4 bases, with 17 bases left between them. Germline V gene data show CDR1 as GTSNPN and CDR2 as SVGIG (reference sequence).

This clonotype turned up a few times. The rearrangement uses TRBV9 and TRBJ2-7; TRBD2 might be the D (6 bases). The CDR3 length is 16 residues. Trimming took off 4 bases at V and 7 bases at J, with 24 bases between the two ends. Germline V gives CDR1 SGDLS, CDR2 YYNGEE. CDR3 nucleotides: TGTGCCAGCAGCCCGCAGGGAGGCCTTCCGTTTTTGGAGCAGTACTTC. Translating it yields CASSPQGGLPFLEQYF.